This TCR beta chain came from a study of cytomegalovirus exposure and HLA in healthy donors. PCR amplification relied on 60 Vbeta primers (plus 13 Jbeta primers). Sequencing was performed with immunoSEQ multiplex PCR; in TCRdb, only in-frame clones are kept and a portion is missing. The sample includes about 150,000 clones, 77% of them seen just once. Germline CDR1 MNHNS, CDR2 SASEGT. V gave up 5 bases and J gave up 3 bases, with 10 bases separating them. This CDR3 has 14 amino acids. This sequence was found in a woman in her thirties or forties in good health and CMV-seronegative. Sequencing input: PBMCs. This sequence joins TRBV6-1 and TRBJ1-4; D might be TRBD1 (5 bases). The CDR3 sequence is CASSMTGANEKLFF. The CDR3 DNA reads TGTGCCAGCAGTATGACGGGGGCTAATGAAAAACTGTTTTTT.